The 16 T cell receptor beta chains given below trace back to one sample, sequenced in a study of blood T cell repertoires in COVID-19. Libraries were prepared by immunoSEQ multiplex PCR; TCRdb keeps only in-frame clonotypes and omits some of them. The data hold more than 110,000 clones, with around 82% observed a single time. The specimen sequenced was peripheral blood. The receptors originated from a human donor in a cohort sampled during active COVID-19.

The rearrangement joins TRBV5-1 to TRBJ2-2, with 12 bases aligning to TRBD2. Trimming cost V 3 bases and J 4 bases; bases outside gene matches: 7. This CDR3 is built from 17 residues. Germline CDR1 and CDR2: SGHRS and YFSETQ. The CDR3, as DNA: TGCGCCAGCAGCTCAAGCCCTAGCGGGGGGGCCACCGGGGAGCTGTTTTTT. This sequence encodes CASSSSPSGGATGELFF.

The chain is built from TRBV15 and TRBJ2-2; unclear D gene. Germline loops: CDR1 LNHNV, CDR2 YYDKDF (reference sequence). The V end was cut by 0 bases, the J end by 9 bases, with 5 bases between. The CDR3 loop spans 12 amino acids. Here the CDR3 reads CATSREGRELFF. For the CDR3, the DNA is TGTGCCACCAGCAGAGAGGGCCGGGAGCTGTTTTTT.

The chain couples TRBV6-5 to TRBJ1-5, with D possibly being TRBD1 (5 bases). V lost 6 bases and J lost 0, with 12 bases in between. Germline V gene lookup returns CDR1 MNHEY and CDR2 SVGAGI. The CDR3 contains 15 residues. The CDR3 DNA reads TGTGCCAGCAGCTTACAGGCCCTTAGCAATCAGCCCCAGCATTTT. Translation: CASSLQALSNQPQHF.

This clone has a single count. This chain connects TRBV28 to TRBJ2-6; tentative D call: TRBD1 (5 bases). The CDR3 extends over 19 amino acids. The V and J ends lost 6 bases and 0 bases respectively, with 21 bases between them. CDR1 MDHEN and CDR2 SYDVKM come from the germline V gene. This chain's CDR3 is CASRTPATVLVSGANVLTF. The CDR3 bases are TGTGCCAGCAGGACCCCGGCGACAGTCTTAGTCTCTGGGGCCAACGTCCTGACTTTC.

The V and J genes are TRBV11-2 and TRBJ1-4; possible D gene TRBD1, 5 bases. V gave up 0 bases and J gave up 8 bases, with 10 bases separating them. Germline V lookup: CDR1 SGHAT, CDR2 FQNNGV. This CDR3 is built from 14 residues. CDR3 loop: CASSLERTYEKLFF. The CDR3 DNA is TGTGCCAGCAGCTTAGAGCGGACATACGAAAAACTGTTTTTT. The whole variable domain, remainder taken from reference TRBV11-2 and TRBJ1-4, is EAGVAQSPRYKIIEKRQSVAFWCNPISGHATLYWYQQILGQGPKLLIQFQNNGVVDDSQLPKDRFSAERLKGVDSTLKIQPAKLEDSAVYLCASSLERTYEKLFFGSGTQLSVL.

The chain recombines TRBV7-8 with TRBJ2-6, with 12 bases matching TRBD2. V was pared by 2 bases and J by 0 bases, with 8 bases of the junction left unmatched. CDR1 and CDR2 from the germline V gene are SGHVS and FQNEAQ. The CDR3 sequence is 20 residues long. The DNA of the CDR3 is TGTGCCAGCAGCTTAAGGGGGCGGACTAGCGGGGTCTCTGGGGCCAACGTCCTGACTTTC. Translated, it gives CASSLRGRTSGVSGANVLTF.

The gene calls are TRBV19 and TRBJ1-2; 7 nucleotides line up with TRBD1. There are 17 residues in the CDR3. The V gene's germline CDR1 is LNHDA and CDR2 SQIVND (reference sequence). V lost 5 bases to trimming and J lost 8 bases; unmatched junction nucleotides: 20. The CDR3 DNA reads as TGTGCCAGTAGTGTTCCCGGACAGGTCGGCTCCGTGGGGGGCTACACCTTC. It codes for CASSVPGQVGSVGGYTF.

This clone appeared a single time. This chain connects TRBV7-9 to TRBJ2-3; 8 bases match TRBD2. Trimming cost V 5 bases and J 6 bases; bases outside gene matches: 16. This CDR3 has 17 amino acids. CDR1 is SEHNR, CDR2 FQNEAQ, per germline (reference sequence). CDR3 amino acids: CASSPSGRGALLDTQYF. The CDR3 DNA follows: TGTGCCAGCAGCCCTTCGGGGCGGGGGGCCCTTTTGGATACGCAGTATTTT.

This chain connects TRBV28 to TRBJ1-4; D might be TRBD1 (5 bases). The CDR3 runs 13 residues. The ends were cut back, 1 base at V and 7 bases at J, with 7 bases in the middle. Germline V gene data show CDR1 as MDHEN and CDR2 as SYDVKM. CDR3 nucleotides: TGTGCCAGCAGTTTATCCGGGGGTGAAAAACTGTTTTTT. Protein: CASSLSGGEKLFF.

The V and J genes are TRBV19 and TRBJ1-6; 7 bases match TRBD1. J lost 0 bases, V lost 3 bases, and 8 bases had no gene match. Germline values: CDR1 LNHDA, CDR2 SQIVND (reference sequence). The CDR3 spans 18 residues. CDR3: CASSITSAGGSYNSPLHF. CDR3 nucleotide sequence: TGTGCCAGTAGTATTACCTCGGCAGGGGGCTCCTATAATTCACCCCTCCACTTT.

In its sample, this clone was seen once. The CDR3 is CASSLEWGRKQPQHF. In DNA form, the CDR3 reads TGTGCCAGCAGCTTAGAGTGGGGGAGGAAACAGCCCCAGCATTTT. The chain carries TRBV7-8 and TRBJ1-5; possibly TRBD1 for D (5 bases). Germline CDR1 reads SGHVS; CDR2 reads FQNEAQ. The CDR3 contains 15 residues. V was cut by 1 base and J by 7 bases, with 14 bases left in between.

This clone was picked up a small number of times. The chain joins TRBV11-2 to TRBJ1-5; D is possibly TRBD1 (5 bases). CDR3 length: 16 residues. Germline V lookup: CDR1 SGHAT, CDR2 FQNNGV. Trimming pared 5 bases from V and 2 bases from J, leaving 16 bases between. The CDR3 here is CASSPTRGTGNQPQHF. CDR3 coding DNA: TGTGCCAGCAGCCCCACCCGCGGGACGGGCAATCAGCCCCAGCATTTT.

For the CDR3, the DNA is TGTGCCAGCAGCGTGGGACCGGGACAGGGGGCGGCCTACGAGCAGTACTTC. Amino acid sequence: CASSVGPGQGAAYEQYF. The chain is built from TRBV9 and TRBJ2-7; 12 bases line up with TRBD1. The ends lost 2 bases at V and 2 bases at J; junction bases unmatched: 8. Germline V gene lookup returns CDR1 SGDLS and CDR2 YYNGEE. The CDR3 runs 17 residues.

This rearrangement joins TRBV29-1 to TRBJ1-5; TRBD1 matches at 7 bases. The junction had 9 bases not matched to a gene; V was cut back by 6 bases and J by 4 bases. There are 14 residues in the CDR3. Germline CDR1 is SQVTM and CDR2 is ANQGSEA. CDR3 in DNA: TGCAGCGTGACTTCGACAGGGACAAATCAGCCCCAGCATTTT. Protein: CSVTSTGTNQPQHF.

This chain uses TRBV19 with TRBJ2-6; the D gene is possibly TRBD2 (5 bases). CDR3 length equals 20 residues. The V end was cut by 1 base, the J end by 2 bases, with 21 bases between. Looked up from germline, CDR1 is LNHDA and CDR2 is SQIVND (reference sequence). CDR3: CASSIVITAAGGTGANVLTF. The CDR3 coding sequence is TGTGCCAGTAGTATAGTAATCACCGCGGCAGGAGGTACTGGGGCCAACGTCCTGACTTTC.

V and J are TRBV5-1 and TRBJ2-3, with 9 nucleotides matching TRBD2. Trimming removed 4 bases from V and 6 bases from J; junction bases left unmatched: 6. The CDR3 consists of 14 residues. Germline V CDR1 and CDR2: SGHRS, YFSETQ. The CDR3 DNA is TGCGCCAGCAGCAGAAGCGGGGGGACTGATACGCAGTATTTT. Amino acids: CASSRSGGTDTQYF.